Here is one T cell receptor (beta chain) with its context. Roughly 93 million PBMCs supplied genomic DNA for unsorted samples. The record originates from a study of shared clonotypes between healthy human individuals. CDR1 and CDR2 (germline): MDHEN, SYDVKM. This CDR3 contains 14 residues. The V end lost 3 bases, the J end lost 3 bases, and 12 bases lay between the germline ends. Approximately 32,000 T cell genomes, or around 300 ng DNA, went into unsorted PBMC replicate PCRs. Original processing methods: Sequence data from immunoSEQ were junction-only and lacked quality scores; consequently, filtering differed. Using immunoSEQ multiplex PCR, the repertoire was profiled, and TCRdb retains in-frame clones only, with some absent. That table gives V, J and clone size, and the DNA gave D and trimming. The sample yields 450,000 to 500,000 clones, 70% to 80% seen once.

The sequenced material came from PBMCs. The chain joins TRBV28 to TRBJ2-7, with a weak D call TRBD1 (6 bases). The TCR was taken from a woman aged 40 to 49 in good health. Some clones in this sample may be carry-over from other donors' samples. CDR3 protein: CASSLVGQNYEQYF. CDR3 nucleotides: TGTGCCAGCAGTTTGGTGGGACAAAACTACGAGCAGTACTTC.